The 31 T cell receptor beta chains presented below share a single source sample, sequenced in a study of blood T cell repertoires in COVID-19. TCRdb's table, derived via immunoSEQ multiplex PCR, lists solely in-frame clones and lacks some. The table records about 280,000 clones, around 90% of them present only once. The sample comprised peripheral blood. These receptors came from a man aged 18 to 30 with active or convalescent COVID-19.

The V gene is TRBV27, the J gene TRBJ1-5, with D possibly being TRBD1 (5 bases). Trimming stripped 6 bases from V and 4 bases from J, with 13 bases between. The CDR3 consists of 14 residues. Germline-derived CDR1 and CDR2 are MNHEY and SMNVEV (reference sequence). The CDR3 spells CASRPDIRNQPQHF. The CDR3 bases are TGTGCCAGCAGACCGGACATCCGAAATCAGCCCCAGCATTTT.

This chain uses TRBV2 with TRBJ2-7; 9 bases map to TRBD1. This CDR3 region has 15 residues. In germline, CDR1 is SNHLY, CDR2 FYNNEI. The CDR3 sequence: CASLHEGQGSYEQYF. DNA for the CDR3: TGTGCTTCCCTCCACGAGGGACAGGGCTCCTACGAGCAGTACTTC. Supplemented by reference TRBV2 and TRBJ2-7, the full variable domain reads EPEVTQTPSHQVTQMGQEVILRCVPISNHLYFYWYRQILGQKVEFLVSFYNNEISEKSEIFDDQFSVERPDGSNFTLKIRSTKLEDSAMYFCASLHEGQGSYEQYFGPGTRLTVT.

V and J are TRBV12-3 or TRBV12-4 and TRBJ1-1, with D possibly matching TRBD1 (6 bases). The CDR3 length is 12 residues. The ends were cut back, 10 bases at V and 2 bases at J, with 11 bases in the middle. The CDR3 region has the DNA TGTGCCACCGAACAGGGTAACACTGAAGCTTTCTTT. Encoded protein: CATEQGNTEAFF.

The rearrangement joins TRBV2 to TRBJ1-4, with no clear D. The CDR3 is 15 amino acids. Germline CDR1 SNHLY, CDR2 FYNNEI. The germline V and J ends were trimmed by 1 base and 7 bases, with 13 bases remaining between them. CDR3 protein: CASSEGPTEGEKLFF. CDR3 bases: TGTGCCAGCAGTGAAGGGCCAACGGAGGGTGAAAAACTGTTTTTT.

CDR3 coding DNA: TGTGCCAGTAGTCCCCCGGAGGGACTCAACATTCAGTACTTC. Its translation is CASSPPEGLNIQYF. The chain uses TRBV19 and TRBJ2-4, with D possibly being TRBD2 (6 bases). The CDR3 loop spans 14 amino acids. The V end lost 5 bases, the J end lost 7 bases, and 15 bases lay between the germline ends. Germline V gene lookup returns CDR1 LNHDA and CDR2 SQIVND (reference sequence).

The J gene is TRBJ1-2, the V gene TRBV27, with a possible D match to TRBD1 (5 bases). Germline assignment: CDR1 MNHEY and CDR2 SMNVEV (reference sequence). The CDR3 is 14 residues long. V was pared by 2 bases and J by 0 bases, with 7 bases between. CDR3 nucleotides: TGTGCCAGCAGTTTAGGACACACTAACTATGGCTACACCTTC. It codes for CASSLGHTNYGYTF.

The chain combines TRBV10-3 with TRBJ2-2, with D possibly matching TRBD1 (6 bases). The V gene's germline CDR1 is ENHRY and CDR2 SYGVKD. V was clipped by 2 bases and J by 1 base, with 8 bases between them. This CDR3 is 15 amino acids long. The CDR3 nucleotides are TGTGCCATCAGTGAGAACAGGGAGAACACCGGGGAGCTGTTTTTT. Its protein product is CAISENRENTGELFF.

This clone has just one count. The V gene is TRBV18, the J gene TRBJ1-4; D ambiguous. The length of the CDR3 is 14 residues. Germline V gene sequence: CDR1 KGHSH, CDR2 LQKENI. The germline V and J ends were trimmed by 1 base and 4 bases, with 7 bases remaining between them. The CDR3: CASSPRPDNEKLFF. The CDR3 DNA reads TGTGCCAGCTCACCACGGCCAGATAATGAAAAACTGTTTTTT.

This chain connects TRBV7-9 to TRBJ1-2; the D gene is possibly TRBD1 (6 bases). The length of the CDR3 is 14 residues. V was clipped by 5 bases and J by 3 bases, with 13 bases between them. The germline gives CDR1 SEHNR, CDR2 FQNEAQ (reference sequence). The DNA of the CDR3 is TGTGCCAGCAGCCAGGGAGGGGGTGACTATGGCTACACCTTC. It is translated as CASSQGGGDYGYTF.

The CDR3 nucleotides are TGTGCCAGAAGCTTTGGCAGGGCGGGGCGCTCCTATAATTCACCCCTCCACTTT. Translated: CARSFGRAGRSYNSPLHF. This chain uses TRBV5-3 with TRBJ1-6, with TRBD1 as a possible D gene (5 bases). TRBV5-3 is an ORF, with its function uncertain. V was trimmed by 2 bases and J by 0 bases, leaving 15 bases between them. This CDR3 has 18 residues.

The J gene is TRBJ1-6, the V gene TRBV23-1, with D perhaps matching TRBD1 (5 bases). TRBV23-1 is an ORF, and what it does is uncertain. This CDR3 is 15 amino acids long. V was clipped by 4 bases and J by 6 bases, with 13 bases between them. The CDR3 protein is CASSLSGGCNSPLHF. The CDR3 DNA reads as TGCGCCAGCAGTCTCTCGGGGGGGTGTAATTCACCCCTCCACTTT.

The V call is TRBV7-9, the J call TRBJ1-1, with TRBD1 identical over 7 bases. CDR1 is SEHNR, CDR2 FQNEAQ, per germline (reference sequence). V trimming: 5 bases; J trimming: 7 bases; junction bases outside the gene matches: 7. The CDR3 runs to 13 residues. The CDR3 DNA follows: TGTGCCAGCAGCCACAGGGGAGAAGTTGAAGCTTTCTTT. Its translation is CASSHRGEVEAFF.

The V gene is TRBV7-9, the J gene TRBJ2-1, with 9 positions matching TRBD1. After removal of 5 bases from V and 8 bases from J, the junction contained 13 bases not matched to a gene. Germline V gives CDR1 SEHNR, CDR2 FQNEAQ (reference sequence). The CDR3 totals 16 residues. CDR3 region: CASSRGQGINSDEQFF. The CDR3, as DNA: TGTGCCAGCAGCCGGGGACAGGGAATAAATAGTGATGAGCAGTTCTTC.

The rearrangement uses TRBV6-5 and TRBJ1-1; 9 nucleotides match TRBD1. V was pared by 4 bases and J by 4 bases, with 7 bases of the junction left unmatched. Germline CDR1 is MNHEY and CDR2 is SVGAGI. The CDR3 has 15 residues. CDR3 in amino acids: CASSSTGGASTEAFF. CDR3 DNA: TGTGCCAGCAGTTCTACAGGGGGCGCTAGCACTGAAGCTTTCTTT.

The CDR3 reads CASTETGRLNTEAFF. The DNA of the CDR3 is TGTGCCAGCACCGAAACAGGACGGTTGAACACTGAAGCTTTCTTT. The chain couples TRBV19 to TRBJ1-1, with D possibly being TRBD1 (5 bases). CDR1 is LNHDA and CDR2 is SQIVND in the germline V gene (reference sequence). The CDR3 totals 15 residues. The ends were cut back, 9 bases at V and 0 bases at J, with 17 bases in the middle.

V is TRBV29-1 and J is TRBJ2-2; D perhaps matches TRBD2 (5 bases). Germline V gene lookup returns CDR1 SQVTM and CDR2 ANQGSEA. The CDR3 totals 12 residues. Deletions cut 2 bases from V and 6 bases from J, with 7 bases between. In DNA form, the CDR3 reads TGCAGCGTTGAACCCGGGGCCGGGGAGCTGTTTTTT. Translation gives CSVEPGAGELFF.

The chain has TRBV3-1 (or the pseudogene TRBV3-2) and TRBJ2-3, with 8 positions matching TRBD2. This CDR3 region has 16 residues. V dropped 4 bases and J dropped 4; count of bases not matched to a gene: 10. Germline V gene data show CDR1 as LGHDT and CDR2 as YNNKEL (reference sequence). The CDR3 DNA is TGTGCCAGCAGCCGTACCGGGACTAGGGACGCAGATACGCAGTATTTT. Residues: CASSRTGTRDADTQYF.

The chain carries TRBV7-9 and TRBJ2-7, with TRBD2 as a possible D gene (7 bases). The CDR3 is 19 residues long. Deletions cut 3 bases from V and 4 bases from J, with 28 bases between. Germline lookup yields CDR1 SEHNR and CDR2 FQNEAQ (reference sequence). The CDR3 spells CASSFPGGVGTILPYEQYF. As DNA, the CDR3 is TGTGCCAGCAGCTTTCCGGGGGGCGTCGGGACTATCCTCCCTTACGAGCAGTACTTC.

J is TRBJ1-2 and V is TRBV19; tentatively, D is TRBD1 (6 bases). Germline V gene lookup returns CDR1 LNHDA and CDR2 SQIVND (reference sequence). The CDR3 runs 17 residues. V was cut by 0 bases and J by 4 bases, with 18 bases left in between. CDR3 sequence: CASSIDRSGIGGYGYTF. The CDR3 nucleotides are TGTGCCAGTAGTATAGATCGGTCCGGTATAGGGGGCTATGGCTACACCTTC.

CDR3 amino acids: CATQSRHGIANEQYF. The CDR3 nucleotides read TGTGCCACCCAAAGCCGCCACGGGATCGCGAACGAGCAGTACTTC. The V and J genes are TRBV19 and TRBJ2-7; D may be TRBD2 (5 bases). The V gene lost 10 bases and the J gene lost 5 bases, with 24 bases spanning the gap. Germline loops: CDR1 LNHDA, CDR2 SQIVND (reference sequence). The CDR3 is 15 amino acids.

This rearrangement joins TRBV5-6 to TRBJ2-3; 13 bases map to TRBD2. Losses at the gene ends were 0 bases for V and 9 bases for J; bases not matched to a gene: 7. The CDR3 contains 16 residues. Germline V CDR1 and CDR2: SGHDT, YYEEEE. CDR3 coding DNA: TGTGCCAGCAGCTTGGGGACTAGCGGGGGAAAGAGCACGCAGTATTTT. It codes for CASSLGTSGGKSTQYF.

This chain uses TRBV5-1 with TRBJ1-1, with TRBD1 as a possible D gene (6 bases). The ends were cut back, 0 bases at V and 4 bases at J, with 13 bases in the middle. This CDR3 is 15 amino acids long. The germline V gene has CDR1 SGHRS and CDR2 YFSETQ. The CDR3 spells CASSLDRAGVTEAFF. CDR3 in DNA: TGCGCCAGCAGCTTGGACAGGGCGGGAGTCACTGAAGCTTTCTTT.

This chain uses TRBV4-3 with TRBJ1-4; D ambiguous. The germline V and J ends were trimmed by 0 bases and 0 bases, with 5 bases remaining between them. The germline V gene encodes CDR1 LGHNA and CDR2 YSLEER. The length of the CDR3 is 15 residues. The CDR3 nucleotides are TGCGCCAGCAGCCAAGATCGGGCAACTAATGAAAAACTGTTTTTT. The encoded protein is CASSQDRATNEKLFF.

The V call is TRBV6-6, the J call TRBJ1-1, with a tentative D call TRBD1 (6 bases). Germline V gives CDR1 MNHNY, CDR2 SVGAGI (reference sequence). Trimming removed 2 bases at V and 2 bases at J, with 15 bases between. The CDR3 extends over 16 amino acids. CDR3 protein: CASSYQLQGVNTEAFF. DNA of the CDR3: TGTGCCAGCAGTTACCAGTTACAGGGAGTAAACACTGAAGCTTTCTTT.

The chain carries TRBV5-6 and TRBJ1-1; no clear D. Germline-derived CDR1 and CDR2 are SGHDT and YYEEEE. V lost 4 bases, J lost 0 bases, and 13 bases lay in between. The CDR3 extends over 15 amino acids. CDR3 DNA: TGTGCCAGCAGCCCAGGACGGGGAATGAACACTGAAGCTTTCTTT. Amino acid sequence: CASSPGRGMNTEAFF.

The chain carries TRBV7-4 and TRBJ2-1; 9 bases fit TRBD1. Germline trimming cut 5 bases from V and 6 bases from J; bases unmatched to any gene: 8. The CDR3 contains 15 residues. From germline, CDR1 is SGHVT and CDR2 SQSDAQ. The DNA for the CDR3 is TGTGCCAGCAGCGTAAAGGACAGGGGAGGCAATGAGCAGTTCTTC. Protein sequence: CASSVKDRGGNEQFF.

The chain combines TRBV4-1 with TRBJ2-3, with 8 bases fitting TRBD2. The CDR3 is 17 residues long. V lost 0 bases, J lost 2 bases, and 7 bases stayed unmatched. The germline V gene has CDR1 MGHRA and CDR2 YSYEKL. In DNA, the CDR3 is TGCGCCAGCAGCCAAGATCGAGGTAGCGGGGTCACAGATACGCAGTATTTT. As protein: CASSQDRGSGVTDTQYF.

V is TRBV19 and J is TRBJ2-7; 9 bases match TRBD1. Germline values: CDR1 LNHDA, CDR2 SQIVND (reference sequence). Trimming removed 8 bases from V and 4 bases from J; junction bases left unmatched: 6. This CDR3 contains 13 residues. For the CDR3, the DNA is TGTGCCAGTCGCCCGACAGGGGGGTACGAGCAGTACTTC. This sequence encodes CASRPTGGYEQYF.

This clone appeared a single time. This chain links TRBV9 with TRBJ2-2; TRBD2 might be the D (6 bases). This CDR3 comprises 16 residues. Germline-derived CDR1 and CDR2 are SGDLS and YYNGEE. V was pared by 4 bases and J by 2 bases, with 15 bases between. CDR3 sequence reads: CASSTRRDSNTGELFF. In nucleotides, the CDR3 is TGTGCCAGCAGCACTCGACGGGACTCCAACACCGGGGAGCTGTTTTTT.

The chain is built from TRBV10-3 and TRBJ2-5; tentative D call: TRBD1 (6 bases). This CDR3 contains 13 residues. Trimming shortened V by 3 bases and J by 9 bases, and 14 bases separated the two germline ends. CDR1 and CDR2 from the germline V gene are ENHRY and SYGVKD. The CDR3 loop reads CAISEGTRSPQYF. The CDR3 nucleotides read TGTGCCATCAGTGAAGGGACACGGAGTCCCCAGTACTTC.

V is TRBV13 and J is TRBJ1-6; possibly TRBD1 for D (5 bases). Per germline, CDR1 PRHDT and CDR2 FYEKMQ (reference sequence). The CDR3 spans 14 residues. The V end was cut by 4 bases, the J end by 7 bases, with 11 bases between. The CDR3 bases are TGTGCCAGCAGCTCGGGGGGTTCCAATTCACCCCTCCACTTT. Translation gives CASSSGGSNSPLHF.